What follows are 21 T cell receptor beta chains derived from one specimen sequenced in a study of CD8 T cells in ankylosing spondylitis. TCRdb recomputed calls from the 5' RACE reads with MiXCR, one row per CDR3 protein. The top ten hold about 27% of the sample, which has 150,000 or so distinct CDR3 sequences, more than 9% seen once. Sequenced: blood, either unsorted or a sorted T cell fraction (not recorded which). These receptors all stem from a male donor with ankylosing spondylitis or in good health (not recorded which).

This clonotype was seen ten or more times. The chain couples TRBV5-1 to TRBJ2-2; no firm D call. In germline, CDR1 is SGHRS, CDR2 YFSETQ. The CDR3 consists of 15 residues. Trimming took 1 base from V and 5 from J, leaving 12 bases between them. The DNA of the CDR3 is TGCGCCAGCAGCTTGAGGTCAGGAAGAACCGGGGAGCTGTTTTTT. This codes for CASSLRSGRTGELFF.

This clonotype was detected ten times or more. This sequence joins TRBV29-1 and TRBJ2-5, with D unresolved. V was trimmed by 3 bases and J by 5 bases, leaving 13 bases between them. In germline, CDR1 is SQVTM, CDR2 ANQGSEA. The CDR3 covers 13 residues. The CDR3 spells CSVDHAVGETQYF. The DNA for the CDR3 is TGCAGCGTTGACCATGCGGTTGGGGAGACCCAGTACTTC.

V and J are TRBV12-3 or TRBV12-4 and TRBJ2-3; D perhaps matches TRBD2 (6 bases). V was trimmed by 1 base and J by 4 bases, leaving 12 bases between them. This CDR3 is 15 amino acids long. As DNA, the CDR3 is TGTGCCAGCAGTTTAGTTGGGGGAGGCCCAGATACGCAGTATTTT. Protein: CASSLVGGGPDTQYF.

On this clonotype itself: A much bigger clone sits one base away, suggesting this may be a read error. This chain links TRBV6-1 with TRBJ2-5; 7 bases are a match to TRBD2. Trimming cost V 1 base and J 2 bases; bases outside gene matches: 4. The germline V gene has CDR1 MNHNS and CDR2 SASEGT. The CDR3 has 15 amino acids. CDR3 amino acids: CASSEGRLAQETQYF. DNA of the CDR3: TGTGCCAGCAGTGAAGGTAGACTAGCACAAGAGACCCAGTACTTC.

This clonotype occurred many times. The genes are TRBV24-1 and TRBJ2-1; D may be TRBD1 or TRBD2 (5 bases each). The CDR3 is 15 residues long. With 4 bases removed from V and 9 bases from J, the gap between germline ends came to 18 bases. Germline V gives CDR1 KGHDR, CDR2 SFDVKD. CDR3: CATSERRGGGVEQFF. CDR3 bases: TGTGCCACCAGTGAACGACGGGGCGGCGGCGTTGAGCAGTTCTTC.

On this clonotype itself: This may arise from a read error, as a much more abundant clone is one base away. The chain recombines TRBV29-1 with TRBJ2-7; tentatively, D is TRBD1 or TRBD2 (6 bases each). Germline CDR1 is SQVTM and CDR2 is ANQGSEA. The CDR3 spans 15 residues. The CDR3 region has the DNA TGCACCGTTGCCCCTCTACAGGGAGGCCATTACGAGCAGTACTTC. This codes for CTVAPLQGGHYEQYF.

This clonotype showed up many times. The chain joins TRBV4-2 to TRBJ2-1, with D perhaps TRBD1 (5 bases). The V gene's germline CDR1 is LGHNA and CDR2 YNFKEQ. This CDR3 has 13 residues. The V and J ends lost 4 bases and 5 bases respectively, with 9 bases between them. CDR3 residues: CASSLDSDNEQFF. DNA for the CDR3: TGTGCCAGCAGCCTCGACAGTGACAATGAGCAGTTCTTC.

The gene calls are TRBV11-1 and TRBJ2-2; the D gene is possibly TRBD1 (5 bases). The length of the CDR3 is 15 residues. Germline V gene lookup returns CDR1 SGHAT and CDR2 FQDESV (reference sequence). The V and J ends lost 1 base and 5 bases respectively, with 11 bases between them. Here the CDR3 reads CASSLGDPGTGELFF. Here the CDR3 DNA reads TGTGCCAGCAGCTTAGGGGATCCAGGGACCGGGGAGCTGTTTTTT.

This clonotype was seen many times. In DNA form, the CDR3 reads TGTGCCAGCAGCCAAGAGATGACGACTAGCGGGACTCATGGAACCCGGGAGACCCAGTACTTC. Its protein product is CASSQEMTTSGTHGTRETQYF. The chain carries TRBV3-1 and TRBJ2-5; 11 bases are a match to TRBD2. Unmatched junction bases numbered 20, after V lost 0 bases and J lost 5 bases. The CDR3 loop spans 21 amino acids. The germline V gene encodes CDR1 LGHDT and CDR2 YNNKEL (reference sequence).

This clonotype was observed a few times. The chain carries TRBV4-3 and TRBJ2-7; maybe TRBD1 (6 bases). CDR1 is LGHNA and CDR2 is YSLEER in the germline V gene. The CDR3 totals 17 residues. Trimming removed 0 bases at V and 4 bases at J, with 19 bases between. CDR3 sequence reads: CASSQEARNVRGYEQYF. The CDR3 bases are TGCGCCAGCAGCCAAGAAGCCCGAAATGTCAGGGGTTACGAGCAGTACTTC.

To note about this clonotype: A clone one base away is much larger, so this may be a read error. The CDR3 region is CSARDIGTSNTGEQFF. In DNA, the CDR3 is TGCAGTGCTAGAGATATCGGGACATCGAACACCGGGGAGCAGTTTTTT. The rearrangement joins TRBV20-1 to TRBJ2-2; TRBD1 might be the D (6 bases). This CDR3 spans 16 amino acids. Germline CDR1 reads DFQATT; CDR2 reads SNEGSKA (reference sequence).

This clonotype was recorded at least ten times. The chain employs TRBV18 and TRBJ2-1; D is unresolved. CDR3 length equals 17 residues. Germline V CDR1 and CDR2: KGHSH, LQKENI. Deletions cut 2 bases from V and 8 bases from J, with 22 bases between. CDR3 sequence reads: CASSPNPSGNPSDEQFF. As DNA, the CDR3 is TGTGCCAGCTCACCAAATCCCTCCGGCAATCCCTCTGATGAGCAGTTCTTC.

This clonotype has a count of ten or more. The chain combines TRBV12-3 or TRBV12-4 with TRBJ1-1; 11 nucleotides line up with TRBD1. The CDR3 length is 14 residues. Germline trimming cut 6 bases from V and 4 bases from J; bases unmatched to any gene: 4. The CDR3 sequence is CASRRDRGSTEAFF. The CDR3 DNA is TGTGCCAGCAGGAGGGACAGGGGGAGCACTGAAGCTTTCTTT.

This clonotype was seen repeatedly, ten times or more. The genes are TRBV19 and TRBJ1-5, with D possibly matching TRBD1 (5 bases). Deletions cut 3 bases from V and 5 bases from J, with 11 bases between. The CDR3 extends over 14 amino acids. Germline values: CDR1 LNHDA, CDR2 SQIVND (reference sequence). CDR3 residues: CASSIRGGHQPQHF. The CDR3 region has the DNA TGTGCCAGTAGTATCCGGGGCGGGCATCAGCCCCAGCATTTT.

Many counts were recorded for this clonotype. The CDR3 here is CASSYGGLSYNSPLHF. CDR3 sequence (DNA): TGTGCCAGCAGTTACGGGGGGCTGTCCTATAATTCACCCCTCCACTTT. The V and J genes are TRBV6-5 and TRBJ1-6; D is perhaps TRBD1 (6 bases). CDR3 size: 16 residues. The V end was cut by 2 bases, the J end by 1 base, with 9 bases between. Germline lookup yields CDR1 MNHEY and CDR2 SVGAGI.

J is TRBJ2-5 and V is TRBV7-2; D gene uncertain. CDR3 length equals 14 residues. The germline CDR1 and CDR2 sequences are SGHTA and FQGNSA. Trimming removed 7 bases at V and 1 base at J, with 13 bases between. The CDR3 DNA sequence: TGTGCCAGCACGCGGCCTAGACTCCAAGAGACCCAGTACTTC. This gives the protein CASTRPRLQETQYF.

The chain's CDR3 is CASSPTSATNTGELFF. The CDR3 coding sequence is TGCGCCAGCAGCCCCACTAGCGCTACGAACACCGGGGAGCTGTTTTTT. The chain is built from TRBV5-1 and TRBJ2-2, with TRBD2 matching 7 bases. Per the germline V gene, CDR1 is SGHRS and CDR2 is YFSETQ. V gave up 4 bases and J gave up 0 bases; unmatched junction bases: 6. The CDR3 runs to 16 residues.

There are many counts of this clonotype. The chain joins TRBV2 to TRBJ1-6; possible D gene TRBD1, 5 bases. The V end was cut by 6 bases, the J end by 7 bases, with 13 bases between. Germline V CDR1 and CDR2: SNHLY, FYNNEI. The CDR3 has 14 residues. CDR3 DNA sequence: TGTGCCAGCAGAATGAATTCAGGGAATTCACCCCTCCACTTT. Protein product: CASRMNSGNSPLHF. Full variable domain (outside the CDR3, taken from reference TRBV2 and TRBJ1-6): EPEVTQTPSHQVTQMGQEVILRCVPISNHLYFYWYRQILGQKVEFLVSFYNNEISEKSEIFDDQFSVERPDGSNFTLKIRSTKLEDSAMYFCASRMNSGNSPLHFGNGTRLTVT.

In this sample, this clonotype turned up many times. The V and J genes are TRBV29-1 and TRBJ2-5; 10 bases are a match to TRBD1. Unmatched junction bases numbered 3, after V lost 4 bases and J lost 4 bases. The CDR3 runs to 13 residues. Per germline, CDR1 SQVTM and CDR2 ANQGSEA. The CDR3 sequence is CSVADRGPETQYF. The CDR3 DNA follows: TGCAGCGTTGCCGACAGGGGGCCAGAGACCCAGTACTTC.

The chain uses TRBV20-1 and TRBJ1-5, with unresolved D. CDR1 and CDR2 from the germline V gene are DFQATT and SNEGSKA (reference sequence). Deletions cut 0 bases from V and 0 bases from J, with 6 bases between. This CDR3 region has 14 residues. DNA for the CDR3: TGCAGTGCTAGAGACAGTATTAGCAATCAGCCCCAGCATTTT. Translation gives CSARDSISNQPQHF.

This clonotype was seen repeatedly, ten times or more. V and J are TRBV7-8 and TRBJ2-7; D is undetermined. Germline loops: CDR1 SGHVS, CDR2 FQNEAQ. Trimming removed 2 bases from V and 7 bases from J, with 15 bases in between. The CDR3 spans 14 residues. The chain's CDR3 is CASSLNGQIGEQYF. For the CDR3, the DNA is TGTGCCAGCAGCTTAAACGGGCAGATCGGGGAGCAGTACTTC.